This TCR beta chain was profiled in a study of response to subunit inactivated influenza vaccine. Germline loops: CDR1 SGDLS, CDR2 YYNGEE. This CDR3 is 14 amino acids long. The ends were cut back, 3 bases at V and 0 bases at J, with 8 bases in the middle. A single record per CDR3 protein comes from TCRdb applying MiXCR to the RT-PCR reads. The sample lists 300,000 to 350,000 distinct CDR3 sequences, roughly 22% occurring once. This sequence was found in a man aged 45 to 75 who received an inactivated influenza vaccine. The sequences come from PBMCs from blood, collected 21 months after vaccination. The rearrangement uses TRBV9 and TRBJ2-3, with D uncertain. The CDR3 loop is CASSGVRSTDTQYF. The CDR3 nucleotides read TGTGCCAGCAGCGGCGTCCGTAGCACAGATACGCAGTATTTT.